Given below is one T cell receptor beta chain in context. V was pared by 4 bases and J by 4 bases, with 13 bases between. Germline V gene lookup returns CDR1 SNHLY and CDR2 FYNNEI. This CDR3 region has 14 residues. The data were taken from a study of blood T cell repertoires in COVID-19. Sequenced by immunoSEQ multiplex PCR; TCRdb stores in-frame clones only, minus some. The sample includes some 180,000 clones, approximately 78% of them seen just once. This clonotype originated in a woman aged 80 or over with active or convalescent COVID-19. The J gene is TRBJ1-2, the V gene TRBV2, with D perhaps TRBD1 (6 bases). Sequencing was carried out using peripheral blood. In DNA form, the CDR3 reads TGTGCCAGCAGTGTCGACAGGTCAAGCTATGGCTACACCTTC. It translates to CASSVDRSSYGYTF.